This T cell receptor (beta chain) was captured in a study of T cell repertoires in cytomegalovirus infection. TCRdb reanalysed the reads using MiXCR and keeps one entry per CDR3 protein. The top ten hold 12% to 15% of the sample, which has around 450,000 distinct CDR3 sequences, about 33% seen once. This clonotype was sampled from a human donor in good health (CMV status not recorded). Some clones in this sample may be carry-over from other donors' samples. Sample: PBMCs.

The CDR3, as DNA: TGCGCCAGCAGCCCGGGGGGGGCTAATGAGCAGTTCTTC. It codes for CASSPGGANEQFF. V and J are TRBV5-1 and TRBJ2-1; 8 nucleotides line up with TRBD2. CDR1 is SGHRS, CDR2 YFSETQ, per germline. There are 13 residues in the CDR3. V shed 4 bases, J shed 7 bases, and the junction held 4 bases outside the gene matches.